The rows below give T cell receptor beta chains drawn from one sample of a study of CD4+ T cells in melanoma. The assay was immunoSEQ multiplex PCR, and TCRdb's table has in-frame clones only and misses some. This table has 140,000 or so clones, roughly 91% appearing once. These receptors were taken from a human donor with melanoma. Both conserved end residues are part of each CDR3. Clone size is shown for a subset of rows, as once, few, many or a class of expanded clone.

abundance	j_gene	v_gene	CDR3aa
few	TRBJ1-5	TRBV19	CASSSDRGLYQPQHF
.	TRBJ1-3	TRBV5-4	CASSSLMGSGNTIYF
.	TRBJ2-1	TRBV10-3	CAINPAGGPHEQFF
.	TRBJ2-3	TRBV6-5	CASQRQGNTDTQYF
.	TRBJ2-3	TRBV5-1	CASRLEPPLSRYF
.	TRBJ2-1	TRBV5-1	CASSLVGTAYGNEQFF
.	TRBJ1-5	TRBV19	CATVGGNQPQHF
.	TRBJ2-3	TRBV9	CASSVGRGRVVDTQYF
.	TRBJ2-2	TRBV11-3	CASSASYTGELFF
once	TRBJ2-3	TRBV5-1	CASTPGPEAPSTDTQYF
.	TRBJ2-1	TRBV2	CASSAGQGGDNEQFF
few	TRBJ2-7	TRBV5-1	CASSWADRSEQYF
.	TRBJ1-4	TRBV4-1	CASSQSDGTNEKLFF
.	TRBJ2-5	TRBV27	CASSSMTGWDETQYF
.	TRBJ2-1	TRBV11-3	CASSLTARKYNEQFF
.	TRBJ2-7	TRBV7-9	CASIKDRVNEQYF
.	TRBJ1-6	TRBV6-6	CASSAGTGNSPLHF
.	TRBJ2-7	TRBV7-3	CASSLRATSRYEQYF
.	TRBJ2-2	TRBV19	CASRPGGAGARELFF
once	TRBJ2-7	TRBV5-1	CASSSLLASEQYF
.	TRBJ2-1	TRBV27	CASRDLGSASYNEQFF
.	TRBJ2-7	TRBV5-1	CASSPQDWGASRLEF
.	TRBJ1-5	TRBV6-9	CASTWVQGGQPQHF
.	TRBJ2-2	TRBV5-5	CASSLDRMNTGELFF
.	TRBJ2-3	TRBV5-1	CASSLVPVGGPQDTQYF
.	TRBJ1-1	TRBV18	CASSGPRLASTEAFF
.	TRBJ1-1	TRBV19	CASSIGAGTGASEAFF
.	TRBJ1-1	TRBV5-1	CASSLSPTDAEAFF
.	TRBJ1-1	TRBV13	CASSLGRTPNTEAFF
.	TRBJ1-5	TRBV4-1	CASSQWTGMYRGNQPQHF
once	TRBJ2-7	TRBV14	CASSQLPTAQGQRRCSYEQYF
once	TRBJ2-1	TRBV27	CASSSNGNAYNEQFF
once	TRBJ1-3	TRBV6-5	CASSYSLTGGNTIYF
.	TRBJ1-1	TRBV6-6	CASSYNQNTEAFF
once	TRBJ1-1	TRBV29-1	CSVEGTGGFGTEAFF
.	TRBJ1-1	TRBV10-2	CASSRDRGNTEAFF
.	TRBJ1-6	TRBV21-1	CASSTGPSSYNSPLHF
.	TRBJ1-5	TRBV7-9	CASSLALDRVDQPQHF
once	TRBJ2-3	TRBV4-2	CASSQGGRLSTDTQYF
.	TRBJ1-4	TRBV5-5	CASSLGDLVGEKLFF